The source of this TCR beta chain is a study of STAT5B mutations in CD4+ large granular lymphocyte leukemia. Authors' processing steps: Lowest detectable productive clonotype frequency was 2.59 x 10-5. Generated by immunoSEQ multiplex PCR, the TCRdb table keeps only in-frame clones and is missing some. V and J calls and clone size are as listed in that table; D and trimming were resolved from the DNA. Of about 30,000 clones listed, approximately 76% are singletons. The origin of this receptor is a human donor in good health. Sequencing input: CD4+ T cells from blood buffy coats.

The CDR3 loop reads CASSLQTGPYEQYF. CDR3 coding DNA: TGTGCCAGCAGTTTGCAGACAGGTCCCTACGAGCAGTACTTC. V gene TRBV6-1 combines with J gene TRBJ2-7; D possibly corresponds to TRBD1 (6 bases). The CDR3 length is 14 residues. Trimming shortened V by 5 bases and J by 2 bases, and 13 bases separated the two germline ends. Germline assignment: CDR1 MNHNS and CDR2 SASEGT.